The present entry profiles one TCR beta chain with its context. As yet, its antigen is unknown. The data belong to a study of shared clonotypes between healthy human individuals. General study points: It was anticipated that sequencing depth would influence how many clonotypes donors shared.

The CDR3 is made up of 15 amino acids. CDR1 is KGHSH, CDR2 LQKENI, per germline. V lost 1 base to trimming and J lost 6 bases, with 16 bases between them. Amplification in unsorted PBMC replicate PCRs started from around 0.3 ug DNA, which equals about 33,000 T cell genomes. The table came from immunoSEQ multiplex PCR; TCRdb's copy has only in-frame clones and leaves some out. The data show some 470,000 clones, over 65% seen once. This chain links TRBV18 with TRBJ2-7; D might be TRBD2 (6 bases). Specimen: PBMCs. The clonotype comes from a woman aged 40 to 50 in good health. Some clones in this sample may be carry-over from other donors' samples. CDR3 region: CASSPRGAGLGEQYF. CDR3 DNA sequence: TGTGCCAGCTCACCACGCGGGGCGGGTCTTGGCGAGCAGTACTTC. Complete variable domain (other parts from reference TRBV18 and TRBJ2-7): NAGVMQNPRHLVRRRGQEARLRCSPMKGHSHVYWYRQLPEEGLKFMVYLQKENIIDESGMPKERFSAEFPKEGPSILRIQQVVRGDSAAYFCASSPRGAGLGEQYFGPGTRLTVT.